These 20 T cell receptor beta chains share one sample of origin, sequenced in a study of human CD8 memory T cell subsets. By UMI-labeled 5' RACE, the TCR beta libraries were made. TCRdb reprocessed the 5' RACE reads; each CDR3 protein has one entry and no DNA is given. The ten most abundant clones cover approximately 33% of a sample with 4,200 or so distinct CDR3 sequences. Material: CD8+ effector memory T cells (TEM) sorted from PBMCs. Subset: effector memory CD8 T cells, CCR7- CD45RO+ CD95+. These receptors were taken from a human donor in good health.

The CDR3 spells CASSEYGSGNTIYF. The chain employs TRBV2 and TRBJ1-3. This CDR3 is 14 amino acids long. CDR1 SNHLY and CDR2 FYNNEI come from the germline V gene.

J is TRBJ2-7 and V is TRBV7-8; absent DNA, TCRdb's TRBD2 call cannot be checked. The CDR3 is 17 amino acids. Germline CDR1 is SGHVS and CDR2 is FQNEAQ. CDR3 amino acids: CASSLAPVGLISYEQYF.

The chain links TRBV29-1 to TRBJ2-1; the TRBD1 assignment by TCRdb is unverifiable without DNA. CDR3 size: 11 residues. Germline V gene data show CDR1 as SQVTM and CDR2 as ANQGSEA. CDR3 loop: CSVLDRNGQFF.

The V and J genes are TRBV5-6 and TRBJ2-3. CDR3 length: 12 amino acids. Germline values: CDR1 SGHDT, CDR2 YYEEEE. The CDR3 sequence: CASSWETDTQYF.

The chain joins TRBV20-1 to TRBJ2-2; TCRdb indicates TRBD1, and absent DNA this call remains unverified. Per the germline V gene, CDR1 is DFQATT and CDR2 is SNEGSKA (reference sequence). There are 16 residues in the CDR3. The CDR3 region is CSATDSTKGDTGELFF.

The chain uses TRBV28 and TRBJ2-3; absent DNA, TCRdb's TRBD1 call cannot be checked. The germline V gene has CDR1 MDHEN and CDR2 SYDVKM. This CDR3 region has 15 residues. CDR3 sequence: CASSFRQALTDTQYF.

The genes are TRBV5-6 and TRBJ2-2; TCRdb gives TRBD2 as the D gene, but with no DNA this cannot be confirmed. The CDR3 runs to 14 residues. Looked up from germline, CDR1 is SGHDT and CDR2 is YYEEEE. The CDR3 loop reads CASAGTRNTGELFF.

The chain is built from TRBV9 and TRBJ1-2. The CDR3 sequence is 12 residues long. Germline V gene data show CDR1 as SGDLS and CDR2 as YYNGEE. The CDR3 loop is CASSDSGYGYTF. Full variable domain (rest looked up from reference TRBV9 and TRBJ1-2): DSGVTQTPKHLITATGQRVTLRCSPRSGDLSVYWYQQSLDQGLQFLIQYYNGEERAKGNILERFSAQQFPDLHSELNLSSLELGDSALYFCASSDSGYGYTFGSGTRLTVV.

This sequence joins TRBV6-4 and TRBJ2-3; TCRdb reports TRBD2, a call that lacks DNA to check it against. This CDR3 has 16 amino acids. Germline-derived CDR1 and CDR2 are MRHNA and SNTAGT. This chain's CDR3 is CASSDSASGDVDTQYF.

The CDR3 is CASSLGLDEQFF. The chain employs TRBV7-6 and TRBJ2-1. Germline V gives CDR1 SGHVS, CDR2 FNYEAQ. The CDR3 is 12 residues long. Drawing the rest from reference TRBV7-6 and TRBJ2-1, the complete variable domain is GAGVSQSPRYKVTKRGQDVALRCDPISGHVSLYWYRQALGQGPEFLTYFNYEAQQDKSGLPNDRFSAERPEGSISTLTIQRTEQRDSAMYRCASSLGLDEQFFGPGTRLTVL.

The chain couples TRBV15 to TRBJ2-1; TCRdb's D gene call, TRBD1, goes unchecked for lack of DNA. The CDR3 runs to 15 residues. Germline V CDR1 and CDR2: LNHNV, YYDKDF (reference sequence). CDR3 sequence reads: CATRLGTSSYNEQFF.

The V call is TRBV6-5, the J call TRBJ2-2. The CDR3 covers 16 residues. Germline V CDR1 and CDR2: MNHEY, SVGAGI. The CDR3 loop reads CASRKDHSESVGELFF.

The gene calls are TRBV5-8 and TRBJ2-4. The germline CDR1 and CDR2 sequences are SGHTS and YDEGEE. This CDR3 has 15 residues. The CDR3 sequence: CASSQDPYAKNIQYF. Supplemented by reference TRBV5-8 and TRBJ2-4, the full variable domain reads EAGVTQSPTHLIKTRGQQATLRCSPISGHTSVYWYQQALGLGLQFLLWYDEGEERNRGNFPPRFSGRQFPNYSSELNVNALELEDSALYLCASSQDPYAKNIQYFGAGTRLSVL.

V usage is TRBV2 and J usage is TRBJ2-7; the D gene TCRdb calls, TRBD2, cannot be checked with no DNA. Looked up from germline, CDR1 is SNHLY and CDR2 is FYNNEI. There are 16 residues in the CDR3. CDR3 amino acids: CASSPTSGGTTYEQYF.

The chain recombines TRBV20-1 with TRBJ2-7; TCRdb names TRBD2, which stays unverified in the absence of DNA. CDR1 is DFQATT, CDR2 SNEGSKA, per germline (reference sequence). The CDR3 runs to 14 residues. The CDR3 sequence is CSAREVLASYEQYF.

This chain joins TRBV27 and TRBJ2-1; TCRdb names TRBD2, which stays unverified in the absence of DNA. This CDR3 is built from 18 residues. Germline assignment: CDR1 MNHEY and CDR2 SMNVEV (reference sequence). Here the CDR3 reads CASSPGGPEAGVFNEQFF.

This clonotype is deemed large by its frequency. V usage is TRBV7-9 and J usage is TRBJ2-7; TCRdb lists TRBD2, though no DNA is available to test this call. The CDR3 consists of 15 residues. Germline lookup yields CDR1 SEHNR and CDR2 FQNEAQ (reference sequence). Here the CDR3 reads CASSSDSTVSYEQYF.

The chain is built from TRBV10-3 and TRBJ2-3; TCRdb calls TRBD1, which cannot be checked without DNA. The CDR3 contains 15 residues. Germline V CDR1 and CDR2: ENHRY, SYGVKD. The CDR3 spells CAISRTATSTDTQYF.

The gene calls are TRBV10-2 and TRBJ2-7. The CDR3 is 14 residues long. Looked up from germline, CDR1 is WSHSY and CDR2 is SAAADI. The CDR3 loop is CASSESTRVYEQYF.

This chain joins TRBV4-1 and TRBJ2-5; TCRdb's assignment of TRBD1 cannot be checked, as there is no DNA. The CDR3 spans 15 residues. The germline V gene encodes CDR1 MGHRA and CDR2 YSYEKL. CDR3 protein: CASSLPDRDQETQYF.